This T cell receptor beta chain was sequenced during a study of circulating CD8 cells and anti-PD-1 response in melanoma. For the study at large: Anti-PD-1 was first-line therapy for about 55% of the 13 patients.

This CDR3 is built from 12 residues. V was clipped by 0 bases and J by 3 bases, with 3 bases between them. Germline CDR1 is LNHDA and CDR2 is SQIVND (reference sequence). Four subsets defined by PD-1 and/or TIGIT were sorted from live CD3+CD8+TCRalphabeta+ cells. Each library started from 15 ng of total RNA using the QIAseq Immune Repertoire TCR panel. TCRdb re-called the reads with MiXCR, one entry per CDR3 protein. The table shows several hundred distinct CDR3 sequences, with roughly 8.9% occurring only once. Relative to its sample, this clonotype is medium-sized. Material: CD8+ T cells from PBMCs, obtained at baseline or after one month of anti-PD-1 therapy (not recorded which). The V gene is TRBV19, the J gene TRBJ2-7, with no clear D. The TCR comes from a human donor with melanoma. DNA for the CDR3: TGTGCCAGTAGTATAGATGACTACGAGCAGTACTTC. Amino acids: CASSIDDYEQYF. The whole variable domain, remainder taken from reference TRBV19 and TRBJ2-7, is DGGITQSPKYLFRKEGQNVTLSCEQNLNHDAMYWYRQDPGQGLRLIYYSQIVNDFQKGDIAEGYSVSREKKESFPLTVTSAQKNPTAFYLCASSIDDYEQYFGPGTRLTVT.